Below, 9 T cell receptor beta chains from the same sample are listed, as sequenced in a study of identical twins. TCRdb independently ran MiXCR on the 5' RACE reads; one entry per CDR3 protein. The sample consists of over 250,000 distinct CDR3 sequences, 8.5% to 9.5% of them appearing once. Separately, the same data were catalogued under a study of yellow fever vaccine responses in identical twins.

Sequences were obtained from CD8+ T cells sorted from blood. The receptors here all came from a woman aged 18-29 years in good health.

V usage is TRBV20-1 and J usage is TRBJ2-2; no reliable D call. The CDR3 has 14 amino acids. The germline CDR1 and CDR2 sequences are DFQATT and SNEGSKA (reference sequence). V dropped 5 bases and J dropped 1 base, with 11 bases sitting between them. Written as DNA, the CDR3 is TGCAGTGCTCCGATTACCTGGAACACCGGGGAGCTGTTTTTT. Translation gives CSAPITWNTGELFF.

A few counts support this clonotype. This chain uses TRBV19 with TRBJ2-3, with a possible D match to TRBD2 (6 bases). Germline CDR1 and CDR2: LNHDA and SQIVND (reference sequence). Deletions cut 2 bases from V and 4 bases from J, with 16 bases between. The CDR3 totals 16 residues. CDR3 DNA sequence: TGTGCCAGTAGTATACTAGGGGAGGCCTTCCCAGATACGCAGTATTTT. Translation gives CASSILGEAFPDTQYF.

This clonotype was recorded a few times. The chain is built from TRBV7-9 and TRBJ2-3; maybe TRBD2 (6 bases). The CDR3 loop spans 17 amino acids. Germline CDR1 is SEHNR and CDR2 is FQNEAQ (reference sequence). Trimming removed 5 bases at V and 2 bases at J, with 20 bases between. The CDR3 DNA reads TGTGCCAGCAGCCGCCAGCCGGGACTTTCTACCACAGATACGCAGTATTTT. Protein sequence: CASSRQPGLSTTDTQYF.

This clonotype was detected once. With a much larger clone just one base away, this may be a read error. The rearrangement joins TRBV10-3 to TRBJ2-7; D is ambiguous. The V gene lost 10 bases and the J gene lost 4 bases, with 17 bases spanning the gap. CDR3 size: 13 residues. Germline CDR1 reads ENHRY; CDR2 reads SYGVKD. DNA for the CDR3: TGTGCCAGCACCGGCGAACCTGATTACGAGCAGTACTTC. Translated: CASTGEPDYEQYF.

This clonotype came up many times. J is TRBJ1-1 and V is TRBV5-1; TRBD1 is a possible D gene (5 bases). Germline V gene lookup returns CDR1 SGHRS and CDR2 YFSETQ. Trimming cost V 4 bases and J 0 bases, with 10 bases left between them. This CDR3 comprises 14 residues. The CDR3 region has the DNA TGCGCCAGCAGCAATAAGACAGTGAACACTGAAGCTTTCTTT. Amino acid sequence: CASSNKTVNTEAFF.

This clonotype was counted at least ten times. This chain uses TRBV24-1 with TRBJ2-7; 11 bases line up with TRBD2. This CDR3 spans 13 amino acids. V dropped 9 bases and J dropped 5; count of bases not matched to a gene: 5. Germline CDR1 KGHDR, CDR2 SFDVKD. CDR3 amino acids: CATQTSGAHEQYF. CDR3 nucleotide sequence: TGTGCCACCCAGACTAGCGGGGCCCACGAGCAGTACTTC.

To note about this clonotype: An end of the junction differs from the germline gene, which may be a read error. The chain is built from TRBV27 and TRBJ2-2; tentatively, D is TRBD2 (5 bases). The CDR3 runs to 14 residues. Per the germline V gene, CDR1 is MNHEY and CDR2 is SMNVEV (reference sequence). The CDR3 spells CASTPFFGTGELYF. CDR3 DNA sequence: TGTGCCAGCACCCCCTTTTTTGGAACCGGGGAGCTGTATTTT.

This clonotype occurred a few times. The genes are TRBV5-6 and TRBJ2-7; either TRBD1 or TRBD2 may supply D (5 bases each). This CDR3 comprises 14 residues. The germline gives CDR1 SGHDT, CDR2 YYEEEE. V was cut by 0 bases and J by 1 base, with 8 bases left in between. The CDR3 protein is CASSLVGESYEQYF. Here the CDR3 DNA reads TGTGCCAGCAGCTTGGTGGGGGAATCCTACGAGCAGTACTTC. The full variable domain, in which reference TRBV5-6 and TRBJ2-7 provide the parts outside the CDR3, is DAGVTQSPTHLIKTRGQQVTLRCSPKSGHDTVSWYQQALGQGPQFIFQYYEEEERQRGNFPDRFSGHQFPNYSSELNVNALLLGDSALYLCASSLVGESYEQYFGPGTRLTVT.

The CDR3 spells CASRSDIGDNLDEQFF. DNA for the CDR3: TGTGCCAGCAGGTCCGATATAGGGGATAATTTAGATGAGCAGTTCTTC. The chain joins TRBV7-9 to TRBJ2-1; tentatively, D is TRBD1 (5 bases). Deletions cut 6 bases from V and 8 bases from J, with 23 bases between. The CDR3 is 16 amino acids. The germline V gene has CDR1 SEHNR and CDR2 FQNEAQ (reference sequence).